The 4 T cell receptor beta chains presented below share a single source sample, sequenced in a study of radiation and T cells in renal cell carcinoma. The assay was immunoSEQ multiplex PCR, and TCRdb's table has in-frame clones only and misses some. The data show around 140,000 clones, with around nine tenths seen just once and around a sixth held by the top ten. As to time point: blood 4 weeks post-SBRT, at nephrectomy. The treatment here: 15 Gy SBRT to primary tumor, nephrectomy 4 weeks later. The sequencing used blood, collected from a patient whose treatment included radiotherapy and nephrectomy. Every receptor here comes from a woman in her forties or fifties with renal cell carcinoma.

The V and J genes are TRBV20-1 and TRBJ2-2; the D is unclear. In germline, CDR1 is DFQATT, CDR2 SNEGSKA (reference sequence). CDR3 length: 11 residues. Between the trimmed V and J ends, which lost 3 bases and 7 bases, there was a span of 6 bases. The DNA of the CDR3 is TGCAGTGCTAGGCACGGCGGGGAGCTGTTTTTT. This codes for CSARHGGELFF.

The rearrangement uses TRBV15 and TRBJ2-7; D is unresolved. This CDR3 is 12 amino acids long. The germline V gene has CDR1 LNHNV and CDR2 YYDKDF (reference sequence). V was clipped by 4 bases and J by 3 bases, with 7 bases between them. As DNA, the CDR3 is TGTGCCACCAGCAAGGGTCTCTACGAGCAGTACTTC. This codes for CATSKGLYEQYF.

V and J are TRBV9 and TRBJ2-3; 8 bases match TRBD2. Germline CDR1 reads SGDLS; CDR2 reads YYNGEE. CDR3 length equals 16 residues. Losses at the gene ends were 3 bases for V and 5 bases for J; bases not matched to a gene: 11. The CDR3: CASSATSAVRGDTQYF. In DNA form, the CDR3 reads TGTGCCAGCAGCGCGACTAGCGCGGTCCGGGGAGATACGCAGTATTTT.

The genes are TRBV6-5 and TRBJ2-3; 14 bases align to TRBD2. V gave up 5 bases and J gave up 10 bases; unmatched junction bases: 8. Germline CDR1 reads MNHEY; CDR2 reads SVGAGI. The CDR3 is 15 amino acids. Here the CDR3 DNA reads TGTGCCAGCAGTCGCGGACTAGCGGGAGGTCTTCCGCAGTATTTT. Its translation is CASSRGLAGGLPQYF.